This T cell receptor beta chain comes out of a study of blood T cell repertoires in COVID-19. At the level of the study: The origin of the acute and convalescent COVID-19 samples was the United States, Italy and Spain. Sample material is recorded as cDNA or gDNA derived from T cells, B-cell-depleted T cells, or PBMCs.

Original analysis: Counts of nucleated cells, estimated from reference gene primer amplification, were obtained. TCRdb's copy holds only in-frame clones and misses some; the assay was immunoSEQ multiplex PCR. That table gives V, J and clone size, and the DNA gave D and trimming. Of about 120,000 clones in the sample, approximately 90% were seen once. The CDR3 is made up of 16 amino acids. Germline assignment: CDR1 MNHNY and CDR2 SVGAGI (reference sequence). J gave up 1 base and V 2 bases, and 7 bases lay outside the gene matches. Sequenced: peripheral blood. The chain uses TRBV6-6 and TRBJ1-1; TRBD1 matches at 7 bases. The clonotype originates from a human donor in a cohort sampled during active COVID-19. This chain's CDR3 is CASSYRYRGENTEAFF. CDR3 sequence (DNA): TGTGCCAGCAGTTACAGGTACAGGGGCGAGAACACTGAAGCTTTCTTT.